The 7 T cell receptor beta chains below come from one sample, sequenced in a study of T-cell reconstitution after alpha-beta-depleted transplantation in children. Construction of the TCRbeta library involved unique molecular identifiers. A single record per CDR3 protein comes from TCRdb applying MiXCR to the PCR reads. Seen here are roughly 300,000 distinct CDR3 sequences, over 9% observed once, and the top ten hold 2% to 3%. The sequenced sample was PBMCs from the stem cell graft donor, obtained from the stem cell graft. All receptors derive from a human donor who donated a stem cell graft to a child with acute lymphoblastic leukemia.

The chain has TRBV7-9 and TRBJ2-3, with 10 positions matching TRBD1. This CDR3 region has 15 residues. J was trimmed by 4 bases and V by 4 bases; bases with no gene match: 5. Germline-derived CDR1 and CDR2 are SEHNR and FQNEAQ (reference sequence). In DNA form, the CDR3 reads TGTGCCAGCAGCTCCGGGACAGGGGTCGCAGATACGCAGTATTTT. The encoded protein is CASSSGTGVADTQYF.

The gene calls are TRBV6-5 and TRBJ1-2, with D possibly being TRBD1 (6 bases). Trimming removed 2 bases at V and 6 bases at J, with 10 bases between. This CDR3 spans 13 amino acids. Germline assignment: CDR1 MNHEY and CDR2 SVGAGI. The CDR3 region is CASSYDRRNGYTF. In DNA, the CDR3 is TGTGCCAGCAGTTACGACAGGCGCAATGGCTACACCTTC.

The chain joins TRBV20-1 to TRBJ1-2; D perhaps matches TRBD1 (5 bases). With 5 bases removed from V and 4 bases from J, the gap between germline ends came to 17 bases. Germline assignment: CDR1 DFQATT and CDR2 SNEGSKA (reference sequence). The CDR3 has 14 amino acids. CDR3: CSAGGTGVGYGYTF. The CDR3, as DNA: TGCAGTGCTGGGGGGACGGGAGTAGGCTATGGCTACACCTTC.

The CDR3: CASSQTGVSYEQYF. As DNA, the CDR3 is TGTGCCAGCAGCCAAACAGGGGTCTCCTACGAGCAGTACTTC. The chain links TRBV3-1 to TRBJ2-7, with TRBD1 identical over 7 bases. The ends lost 2 bases at V and 0 bases at J; junction bases unmatched: 1. CDR1 and CDR2 from the germline V gene are LGHDT and YNNKEL (reference sequence). The CDR3 runs 14 residues.

This clonotype was picked up many times. The V and J genes are TRBV6-5 and TRBJ2-7; 11 positions agree with TRBD1. The CDR3 is made up of 14 amino acids. CDR1 and CDR2 from the germline V gene are MNHEY and SVGAGI. After removal of 6 bases from V and 1 base from J, the junction contained 2 bases not matched to a gene. CDR3 nucleotide sequence: TGTGCCAGCAGCGGGACAGGGGGTTCCTACGAGCAGTACTTC. It specifies CASSGTGGSYEQYF.

The table lists this clonotype with a few counts. This chain links TRBV3-1 with TRBJ1-1; D is unresolved. This CDR3 comprises 13 residues. Germline values: CDR1 LGHDT, CDR2 YNNKEL (reference sequence). Trimming stripped 6 bases from V and 4 bases from J, with 12 bases between. The CDR3: CASSPPGSTEAFF. The DNA of the CDR3 is TGTGCCAGCAGTCCCCCGGGGTCCACTGAAGCTTTCTTT.

This clonotype has at least ten counts. The J gene is TRBJ1-3, the V gene TRBV7-8; D not resolved. V lost 0 bases to trimming and J lost 2 bases, with 5 bases between them. The germline CDR1 and CDR2 sequences are SGHVS and FQNEAQ. The CDR3 is made up of 14 amino acids. DNA for the CDR3: TGTGCCAGCAGCTTAGCTCAGGCTGGAAACACCATATATTTT. Its translation: CASSLAQAGNTIYF.